This is a list of T cell receptor beta chains from one sample in a study of T cell repertoires in cytomegalovirus infection. Antigens of these TCRs are unknown. TCRdb processed the reads anew with MiXCR; each CDR3 protein has one entry. The sample contains fewer than 900,000 distinct CDR3 sequences, just under 30% of which appear only once. The specimen was cultured CD8+ T cells from PBMCs, collected from culture after CMV antigen stimulation. These receptor sequences come from a human donor in good health (CMV status not recorded). Some clones in this sample may be carry-over from other donors' samples. The CDR3 runs from the conserved cysteine through the conserved F or W. The D gene is left open where the match is weak. A row's size may be missing; if present it is once, few, many or a size class.

cdr3_nt | cdr3_aa | clone_size | v_call | d_call | j_call
TGCGCCAGCAGCGTACGACAGCTGAACACCGGGGAGCTGTTTTTT | CASSVRQLNTGELFF | many | TRBV4-1 | - | TRBJ2-2
TGTGCCAGCAGCTCTCGTGTGAGGACACAAGAAGCTTTCTTT | CASSSRVRTQEAFF | few | TRBV7-9 | - | TRBJ1-1
TGTGCCAGCAGGCCAGGTGCAAACATTGAAGCTTTCTTT | CASRPGANIEAFF | - | TRBV6-5 | - | TRBJ1-1
TGTGCCAGCAGTTACGCCCCATCGACAGAAAGCACAGATACGCAGTATTTT | CASSYAPSTESTDTQYF | - | TRBV6-5 | - | TRBJ2-3
TGTGCCAGCAGCCGGACAGCTCCGACAGATACGCAGTATTTT | CASSRTAPTDTQYF | - | TRBV11-2 | - | TRBJ2-3
TGTGCCAGCAGTCCCCGACAGTACCTGAACACTGAAGCTTTCTTT | CASSPRQYLNTEAFF | - | TRBV6-5 | - | TRBJ1-1
TGTGCCAGCAGCTCCCGGGACAGGGGCCACGAGCAGTACTTC | CASSSRDRGHEQYF | many | TRBV7-8 | TRBD1 | TRBJ2-7
TGTGCCAGCAGCTTGAAGAAGACAGGGGACGCTGAAGCTTTCTTT | CASSLKKTGDAEAFF | - | TRBV5-6 | TRBD1 | TRBJ1-1
TGTGCCAGCAGCTTAGAAGGGGACTATCGAGCCTACGAGCAGTACTTC | CASSLEGDYRAYEQYF | many | TRBV7-2 | TRBD2 | TRBJ2-7
TGTGCCAGTAGTATAATACAGGGGACTGAAGCTTTCTTT | CASSIIQGTEAFF | - | TRBV19 | TRBD1 | TRBJ1-1
TGTGCCAGCAGTCTCCAGGCCGCACTCACGGACACCGGGGAGCTGTTTTTT | CASSLQAALTDTGELFF | - | TRBV27 | - | TRBJ2-2
TGCAGTGCTAGATACAGGGTGGGGAACACTGAAGCTTTCTTT | CSARYRVGNTEAFF | many | TRBV20-1 | - | TRBJ1-1
TGTGCCAGCAGCTTAGGGGCCTACGAGCAGTACTTC | CASSLGAYEQYF | many | TRBV7-9 | - | TRBJ2-7
TGTGCCAGCAGGCCATTGGACAGGAACTCTGCAACTAATGAAAAACTGTTTTTT | CASRPLDRNSATNEKLFF | few | TRBV5-8 | TRBD1 | TRBJ1-4
TGTGCCAGCAGCTTAAACCTAGCGGGGGTGGGTGAGACCCAGTACTTC | CASSLNLAGVGETQYF | few | TRBV7-8 | TRBD2 | TRBJ2-5
TGTGCCAGCAGCCGTTTGGGCTCGGGACAGGCCGTAGGCTACACCTTC | CASSRLGSGQAVGYTF | few | TRBV7-8 | TRBD1 | TRBJ1-2
TGTGCCAGCAGCCAAGACGGCTTTACTAGCGGGGGGCCGCAATATACGAGCTCCTACAATGAGCAGTTCTTC | CASSQDGFTSGGPQYTSSYNEQFF | - | TRBV3-1 | TRBD2 | TRBJ2-1
TGTGCTAGTGCCTCACCCGGGGGGGCCGGAGAGACCCAGTACTTC | CASASPGGAGETQYF | - | TRBV12-5 | TRBD2 | TRBJ2-5
TGTGCCAGCAGCTTTGAAAGGCCCACAGATACGCAGTATTTT | CASSFERPTDTQYF | - | TRBV7-6 | - | TRBJ2-3
TGTGCCAGCAGCTTAGGGGAAGGGATCCCCAGCAATGAGCAGTTCTTC | CASSLGEGIPSNEQFF | few | TRBV7-3 | - | TRBJ2-1
TGCGCCAGCAGCTTCCCGGGACAGGGATCTTTCTTT | CASSFPGQGSFF | - | TRBV5-1 | TRBD1 | TRBJ1-1
TGTGCCAGCAGCTTAAGGAAGGTGGTCGAGCAGTACTTC | CASSLRKVVEQYF | many | TRBV7-8 | - | TRBJ2-7
TGTGCCAGCAGCCAATCCGGGAAGGGGAATCAGCCCCAGCATTTT | CASSQSGKGNQPQHF | - | TRBV3-1 | - | TRBJ1-5
TGTGCCAGCAGTCCCCCCCGGAGAGTCACGAAGACTGAAGCTTTCTTT | CASSPPRRVTKTEAFF | - | TRBV12-3/TRBV12-4 | - | TRBJ1-1